One sample yielded the 26 T cell receptor beta chains listed below, sequenced in a study of T cells after yellow fever vaccination. TCRdb re-derived calls from the 5' RACE reads in MiXCR, one entry per CDR3 protein. The sample records 300,000 to 350,000 distinct CDR3 sequences, approximately 4.5% being singletons. Sequences were derived from PBMCs, sampled 15 days after the yellow fever booster vaccination. These receptor sequences come from a man younger than 35 who received the YFV17D yellow fever vaccine.

This clonotype was seen only a few times. The rearrangement links TRBV6-5 to TRBJ1-1, with D unresolved. V was clipped by 5 bases and J by 5 bases, with 15 bases between them. Looked up from germline, CDR1 is MNHEY and CDR2 is SVGAGI. The CDR3 contains 14 residues. This CDR3 is CASSPPGLGTEAFF. The CDR3, as DNA: TGTGCCAGCAGTCCCCCCGGGTTGGGGACTGAAGCTTTCTTT.

This clonotype was counted between two and nine times. The V and J genes are TRBV4-1 and TRBJ2-1; a weak D match, TRBD2 (5 bases). The CDR3 spans 17 residues. With 0 bases removed from V and 2 bases from J, the gap between germline ends came to 14 bases. CDR1 is MGHRA and CDR2 is YSYEKL in the germline V gene. The CDR3, as DNA: TGCGCCAGCAGCCAAGACGCTATAATCGGGGCCTACAATGAGCAGTTCTTC. Its protein is CASSQDAIIGAYNEQFF.

This clonotype occurred many times. The rearrangement links TRBV12-3 or TRBV12-4 to TRBJ2-7, with TRBD1 identical over 9 bases. The CDR3 runs 13 residues. V was clipped by 6 bases and J by 1 base; unmatched bases: 1. Here the CDR3 reads CASRGQGSYEQYF. The CDR3 DNA reads TGTGCCAGCAGGGGACAGGGATCCTACGAGCAGTACTTC.

The table lists this clonotype with many counts. An end of the junction does not agree with germline; a read error may underlie this. V usage is TRBV7-7 and J usage is TRBJ2-5; D is possibly TRBD2 (5 bases). The germline gives CDR1 SSHAT, CDR2 FNYEAQ (reference sequence). The CDR3 loop spans 13 amino acids. The CDR3 bases are TGTGCTAGCAGCTTAGCGTCTGAAGAGACCCAGTACTTC. It translates to CASSLASEETQYF.

This clonotype was seen more than once but under ten times. The chain is built from TRBV7-3 and TRBJ1-2, with D tentatively TRBD1 (6 bases). In germline, CDR1 is SGHTA, CDR2 FQGTGA. V lost 4 bases and J 13 bases, leaving 19 bases between the germline ends. CDR3 size: 13 residues. CDR3 residues: CASSSFGTPLRTF. DNA for the CDR3: TGTGCCAGCAGCTCCTTTGGGACACCTCTTCGCACCTTC.

In this sample, this clonotype turned up many times. The rearrangement uses TRBV29-1 and TRBJ2-4, with D tentatively TRBD1 (6 bases). Germline V gene lookup returns CDR1 SQVTM and CDR2 ANQGSEA. The CDR3 consists of 13 residues. The V gene lost 6 bases and the J gene lost 1 base, with 10 bases spanning the gap. The CDR3 spells CSVGGRAKNIQYF. In nucleotides, the CDR3 is TGCAGCGTAGGGGGTCGGGCCAAAAACATTCAGTACTTC.

The genes are TRBV6-1 and TRBJ1-6; D is unresolved. The length of the CDR3 is 14 residues. The V gene lost 4 bases and the J gene lost 10 bases, with 14 bases spanning the gap. Germline V gene sequence: CDR1 MNHNS, CDR2 SASEGT. The DNA for the CDR3 is TGTGCCAGCAGTGGCAGCCGGTTTAAGTCACCCCTCCACTTT. Protein: CASSGSRFKSPLHF.

In its sample, this clonotype was seen many times. This CDR3 is CASSRDRPSGANVLTF. The CDR3, as DNA: TGTGCCAGCAGCCGGGACAGGCCCTCTGGGGCCAACGTCCTGACTTTC. The V call is TRBV7-6, the J call TRBJ2-6; 8 bases align to TRBD1. Germline-derived CDR1 and CDR2 are SGHVS and FNYEAQ. This CDR3 is built from 16 residues. J gave up 0 bases and V 5 bases, and 3 bases lay outside the gene matches.

This chain links TRBV6-4 with TRBJ1-2; the D gene is possibly TRBD1 (5 bases). Germline V gene lookup returns CDR1 MRHNA and CDR2 SNTAGT. Trimming took off 6 bases at V and 5 bases at J, with 10 bases between the two ends. The CDR3 is made up of 12 amino acids. The CDR3 here is CASRTAEYGYTF. The CDR3 DNA is TGTGCCAGCAGGACAGCTGAATATGGCTACACCTTC.

This clonotype was seen many times. This chain connects TRBV27 to TRBJ1-6; perhaps TRBD1 as D (6 bases). The CDR3 contains 15 residues. Per germline, CDR1 MNHEY and CDR2 SMNVEV (reference sequence). V lost 6 bases and J lost 4, with 13 bases in between. CDR3 sequence: CASRTQGLYNSPLHF. The CDR3 DNA is TGTGCCAGCAGAACCCAGGGGCTATATAATTCACCCCTCCACTTT.

The chain couples TRBV27 to TRBJ1-1; tentative D call: TRBD1 (6 bases). V was pared by 3 bases and J by 5 bases, with 16 bases between. Looked up from germline, CDR1 is MNHEY and CDR2 is SMNVEV (reference sequence). CDR3 length: 15 residues. CDR3 coding DNA: TGTGCCAGCAGTTTGAGGGGGGGGCGTATGACTGAAGCTTTCTTT. Residues: CASSLRGGRMTEAFF.

In this sample, this clonotype turned up many times. The chain is built from TRBV6-6 and TRBJ2-7, with TRBD1 as a possible D gene (5 bases). Deletions cut 6 bases from V and 3 bases from J, with 18 bases between. CDR1 and CDR2 (germline): MNHNY, SVGAGI (reference sequence). The CDR3 spans 15 residues. The CDR3 protein is CASSPLQAGNYEQYV. The CDR3 nucleotides read TGTGCCAGCAGCCCCCTCCAAGCAGGGAACTACGAGCAGTACGTC.

The CDR3, as DNA: TGTGCCACCAGCAGAGATCGGCATTACGAGCAGTACGTC. It translates to CATSRDRHYEQYV. The chain combines TRBV15 with TRBJ2-7; D is unclear. Trimming removed 0 bases from V and 4 bases from J, with 7 bases in between. The germline V gene encodes CDR1 LNHNV and CDR2 YYDKDF (reference sequence). This CDR3 contains 13 residues.

In this sample, this clonotype turned up a few times. This chain links TRBV6-6 with TRBJ1-6; TRBD1 is a possible D gene (6 bases). V lost 3 bases and J lost 10, with 16 bases in between. The CDR3 runs to 15 residues. Germline CDR1 reads MNHNY; CDR2 reads SVGAGI (reference sequence). This CDR3 reads CASSYSGGAGSPLHF. The CDR3 nucleotides read TGTGCCAGCAGTTATTCGGGGGGGGCAGGATCACCCCTCCACTTT.

The V and J genes are TRBV7-2 and TRBJ1-2; D gene unclear. Germline-derived CDR1 and CDR2 are SGHTA and FQGNSA. V lost 1 base and J lost 3, with 9 bases in between. The CDR3 length is 14 residues. The CDR3 DNA is TGTGCCAGCAGCTTAGAGAACAGCCACTATGGCTACACCTTC. Its translation is CASSLENSHYGYTF.

The chain couples TRBV7-8 to TRBJ1-6; 9 nucleotides align to TRBD1. CDR3 length equals 15 residues. V gave up 5 bases and J gave up 10 bases; unmatched junction bases: 9. Germline lookup yields CDR1 SGHVS and CDR2 FQNEAQ. This chain's CDR3 is CASSLDRGTGSPLHF. The DNA of the CDR3 is TGTGCCAGCAGCCTGGACAGGGGTACAGGATCACCCCTCCACTTT. Looking up the rest from reference TRBV7-8 and TRBJ1-6 gives the full variable domain: GAGVSQSPRYKVAKRGQDVALRCDPISGHVSLFWYQQALGQGPEFLTYFQNEAQLDKSGLPSDRFFAERPEGSVSTLKIQRTQQEDSAVYLCASSLDRGTGSPLHFGNGTRLTVT.

The chain employs TRBV4-1 and TRBJ2-5, with 9 bases identical to TRBD1. The J segment lost 4 bases and the V segment lost 3 bases, leaving 6 bases of the junction unmatched. This CDR3 spans 15 amino acids. Germline V gives CDR1 MGHRA, CDR2 YSYEKL. The CDR3 sequence: CASSQGQGWSETQYF. As DNA, the CDR3 is TGCGCCAGCAGCCAGGGACAGGGTTGGTCAGAGACCCAGTACTTC.

There are many counts of this clonotype. The rearrangement links TRBV12-3 or TRBV12-4 to TRBJ2-3; 7 bases fit TRBD1. Germline trimming cut 0 bases from V and 4 bases from J; bases unmatched to any gene: 7. The CDR3 extends over 16 amino acids. The DNA of the CDR3 is TGTGCCAGCAGTTTAGCAGGGGGCCGGAGCGCAGATACGCAGTATTTT. Its translation: CASSLAGGRSADTQYF.

J is TRBJ2-5 and V is TRBV5-1, with 14 bases aligning to TRBD2. With 1 base clipped from V and 4 bases from J, the junction kept 3 bases outside the gene matches. The CDR3 totals 16 residues. Germline V CDR1 and CDR2: SGHRS, YFSETQ. CDR3 nucleotide sequence: TGCGCCAGCAGCTTGAGACTAGCGGGGGGGACAGAGACCCAGTACTTC. This encodes CASSLRLAGGTETQYF.

This clonotype showed up just a few times. This rearrangement joins TRBV9 to TRBJ2-6, with unresolved D. Germline values: CDR1 SGDLS, CDR2 YYNGEE. The CDR3 extends over 21 amino acids. Deletions cut 2 bases from V and 2 bases from J, with 26 bases between. CDR3 DNA sequence: TGTGCCAGCAGCGTGAGAATGTCGCGCAGCCAACGTGCCCCTGGGGCCAACGTCCTGACTTTC. This translates into CASSVRMSRSQRAPGANVLTF.

The sample holds many counts of this clonotype. The rearrangement joins TRBV12-3 or TRBV12-4 to TRBJ1-2; D gene unclear. The CDR3 has 13 amino acids. V shed 5 bases and J shed 0 bases, with 7 bases lying between them. CDR3 in amino acids: CASSAGANYGYTF. The DNA of the CDR3 is TGTGCCAGCAGTGCCGGGGCTAACTATGGCTACACCTTC.

In its sample, this clonotype was seen a few times. This rearrangement joins TRBV7-2 to TRBJ2-3, with D tentatively TRBD2 (5 bases). Per germline, CDR1 SGHTA and CDR2 FQGNSA. Between the trimmed V and J ends, which lost 8 bases and 5 bases, there was a span of 8 bases. The CDR3 spans 11 residues. In nucleotides, the CDR3 is TGTGCCAGCCGAGGGAAAGATACGCAGTATTTT. The encoded protein is CASRGKDTQYF.

This clonotype was observed many times. The J gene is TRBJ1-2, the V gene TRBV10-2; TRBD1 might be the D (6 bases). CDR3 size: 14 residues. The germline gives CDR1 WSHSY, CDR2 SAAADI. V was cut by 6 bases and J by 5 bases, with 16 bases left in between. CDR3 in DNA: TGCGCCAGCAGACCCGACGGACAGATTTATGGCTACACCTTC. This sequence encodes CASRPDGQIYGYTF.

There are many counts of this clonotype. This chain connects TRBV5-1 to TRBJ1-4, with D uncertain. The CDR3 runs 14 residues. Germline V gene data show CDR1 as SGHRS and CDR2 as YFSETQ. V was trimmed by 1 base and J by 4 bases, leaving 8 bases between them. The CDR3 protein is CASSLIGYNEKLFF. The CDR3 region has the DNA TGCGCCAGCAGCTTGATCGGATATAATGAAAAACTGTTTTTT.

This clonotype occurred a few times. The chain couples TRBV7-2 to TRBJ2-7; 10 bases are a match to TRBD2. Unmatched junction bases numbered 3, after V lost 3 bases and J lost 1 base. CDR1 and CDR2 from the germline V gene are SGHTA and FQGNSA. CDR3 length equals 15 residues. The CDR3 region has the DNA TGTGCCAGCAGCTTCATAGCGGGGGGTTCCTACGAGCAGTACGTC. This translates into CASSFIAGGSYEQYV.

This clonotype was recorded many times. This chain connects TRBV12-3 or TRBV12-4 to TRBJ2-1; D is undetermined. The CDR3 totals 13 residues. Trimming stripped 6 bases from V and 4 bases from J, with 10 bases between. CDR3 protein: CASRDPRYNEQFF. The CDR3 nucleotides are TGTGCCAGCAGGGACCCAAGATACAATGAGCAGTTCTTC.